The next 24 T cell receptor beta chains were all read from a single sample in a study of neurological immune-mediated disorders. TCRdb re-called the 5' RACE reads with MiXCR, one entry per CDR3 protein. The table shows about 120,000 distinct CDR3 sequences, with about 3.4% occurring only once. Sequenced sample: PBMCs. These receptors were obtained from a woman in her 30s with multiple sclerosis.

The V call is TRBV20-1, the J call TRBJ1-1; D is ambiguous. V lost 4 bases and J lost 0, with 9 bases in between. Germline V gene sequence: CDR1 DFQATT, CDR2 SNEGSKA (reference sequence). The CDR3 consists of 13 residues. CDR3: CSAIPGLNTEAFF. CDR3 coding DNA: TGCAGTGCTATCCCCGGATTGAACACTGAAGCTTTCTTT.

This clonotype was recorded a few times. Relative to the germline gene, one junction end is altered; a read error may explain this. This chain links TRBV6-5 with TRBJ1-5; 7 bases line up with TRBD1. CDR1 and CDR2 (germline): MNHEY, SVGAGI. The CDR3 spans 13 residues. Here the CDR3 DNA reads TGTGCCAGCAGCAATTACAGGGGCAAGACCCAGAATTTT. Its translation is CASSNYRGKTQNF.

J is TRBJ1-1 and V is TRBV10-1, with a tentative D call TRBD1 (5 bases). Trimming cost V 4 bases and J 4 bases, with 10 bases left between them. The CDR3 spans 13 residues. Germline V gene lookup returns CDR1 WNHNN and CDR2 SYGVQD (reference sequence). The CDR3 here is CASSGTRGTEAFF. The CDR3 DNA reads TGCGCCAGCAGTGGGACAAGAGGCACTGAAGCTTTCTTT.

This clonotype was counted ten times or more. The chain recombines TRBV6-5 with TRBJ2-2; perhaps TRBD1 as D (6 bases). CDR3 length equals 14 residues. Germline V gives CDR1 MNHEY, CDR2 SVGAGI. V lost 6 bases, J lost 8 bases, and 16 bases lay in between. This chain's CDR3 is CASRLRHGTGELFF. The CDR3 DNA is TGTGCCAGCAGGCTCCGTCACGGGACAGGGGAGCTGTTTTTT.

This clonotype has a count of ten or more. V is TRBV7-2 and J is TRBJ1-5; a possible D gene is TRBD1 (6 bases). The CDR3 loop spans 16 amino acids. The germline CDR1 and CDR2 sequences are SGHTA and FQGNSA. V lost 2 bases, J lost 1 base, and 12 bases lay in between. CDR3 nucleotides: TGTGCCAGCAGCTTAACAGGGTTCGGAAGCAATCAGCCCCAGCATTTT. Translating gives CASSLTGFGSNQPQHF. The full variable domain, in which reference TRBV7-2 and TRBJ1-5 provide the parts outside the CDR3, is GAGVSQSPSNKVTEKGKDVELRCDPISGHTALYWYRQSLGQGLEFLIYFQGNSAPDKSGLPSDRFSAERTGGSVSTLTIQRTQQEDSAVYLCASSLTGFGSNQPQHFGDGTRLSIL.

This clonotype was recorded many times. The chain couples TRBV7-2 to TRBJ2-7; 11 positions match TRBD2. Trimming removed 5 bases from V and 0 bases from J; junction bases left unmatched: 6. Germline lookup yields CDR1 SGHTA and CDR2 FQGNSA. The CDR3 extends over 16 amino acids. CDR3 coding DNA: TGTGCCAGCAGCACCCCGGGACTAGCGGCCTCCTACGAGCAGTACTTC. Translating it yields CASSTPGLAASYEQYF.

As for this clonotype: A much larger clone differs by one base, so this may be a read error. The gene calls are TRBV12-3 or TRBV12-4 and TRBJ1-1; D not resolved. The CDR3 spans 13 residues. V lost 9 bases and J 1 base, leaving 12 bases between the germline ends. CDR3 bases: TGTGCCAGTATCGGAAACCCGAACACTGAAGCTTTCTTT. Its translation is CASIGNPNTEAFF.

The table lists this clonotype with many counts. The chain recombines TRBV5-1 with TRBJ2-1; D is tentatively TRBD1 or TRBD2 (5 bases each). Germline V gene sequence: CDR1 SGHRS, CDR2 YFSETQ. V was shortened by 6 bases and J by 9 bases, with 10 bases between the two germline ends. This CDR3 region has 11 residues. CDR3 sequence: CASKGEFEQFF. DNA for the CDR3: TGCGCCAGCAAAGGGGAGTTTGAGCAGTTCTTC.

This clonotype was seen many times. The V gene is TRBV5-4, the J gene TRBJ1-1; TRBD1 might be the D (5 bases). The CDR3 length is 16 residues. Germline CDR1 reads SGHNT; CDR2 reads YYREEE (reference sequence). The ends were cut back, 0 bases at V and 7 bases at J, with 19 bases in the middle. The CDR3 is CASSLVGGPGTDEAFF. DNA of the CDR3: TGTGCCAGCAGCTTGGTGGGGGGACCAGGGACGGATGAAGCTTTCTTT.

This clonotype was seen at least ten times. The V gene is TRBV5-5, the J gene TRBJ1-5, with D unresolved. V was shortened by 3 bases and J by 9 bases, with 13 bases between the two germline ends. Germline values: CDR1 SGHKS, CDR2 YYEKEE (reference sequence). The CDR3 runs to 13 residues. The CDR3 nucleotides read TGTGCCAGCAGCTCCGATCAATTGGCGCCCCAGCATTTT. It yields the protein CASSSDQLAPQHF. The full variable domain, its missing parts supplied by reference TRBV5-5 and TRBJ1-5, is DAGVTQSPTHLIKTRGQQVTLRCSPISGHKSVSWYQQVLGQGPQFIFQYYEKEERGRGNFPDRFSARQFPNYSSELNVNALLLGDSALYLCASSSDQLAPQHFGDGTRLSIL.

This clonotype was detected many times. The chain has TRBV7-9 and TRBJ2-3, with D possibly being TRBD1 or TRBD2 (5 bases each). V dropped 5 bases and J dropped 5 bases, with 8 bases sitting between them. CDR3 length: 12 residues. The germline gives CDR1 SEHNR, CDR2 FQNEAQ (reference sequence). CDR3 in amino acids: CASSPGGDTQYF. CDR3 sequence (DNA): TGTGCCAGCAGCCCTGGGGGAGATACGCAGTATTTT. Looking up the rest from reference TRBV7-9 and TRBJ2-3 gives the full variable domain: DTGVSQNPRHKITKRGQNVTFRCDPISEHNRLYWYRQTLGQGPEFLTYFQNEAQLEKSRLLSDRFSAERPKGSFSTLEIQRTEQGDSAMYLCASSPGGDTQYFGPGTRLTVL.

The sample holds many counts of this clonotype. The genes are TRBV27 and TRBJ1-5; TRBD1 matches at 9 bases. The germline V gene encodes CDR1 MNHEY and CDR2 SMNVEV (reference sequence). J was trimmed by 0 bases and V by 3 bases; bases with no gene match: 3. The CDR3 runs to 16 residues. This chain's CDR3 is CASSFGQGSSNQPQHF. The CDR3 coding sequence is TGTGCCAGCAGTTTCGGACAGGGGTCTAGCAATCAGCCCCAGCATTTT.

This clonotype has a count of ten or more. The chain uses TRBV4-1 and TRBJ2-3; D is ambiguous. The germline V gene has CDR1 MGHRA and CDR2 YSYEKL. V gave up 1 base and J gave up 6 bases, with 14 bases separating them. This CDR3 is 15 amino acids long. The CDR3 here is CASSQAPLESDTQYF. CDR3 sequence (DNA): TGCGCCAGCAGCCAAGCCCCCCTAGAATCTGATACGCAGTATTTT.

This clonotype appeared many times. The rearrangement links TRBV6-6 to TRBJ1-1, with D perhaps matching TRBD1 (5 bases). V gave up 11 bases and J gave up 0 bases, with 13 bases separating them. The germline V gene has CDR1 MNHNY and CDR2 SVGAGI (reference sequence). The CDR3 spans 13 residues. The CDR3 loop is CAGSRAMNTEAFF. The CDR3 nucleotides read TGTGCCGGATCCAGGGCCATGAACACTGAAGCTTTCTTT.

This clonotype has ten or more counts. The rearrangement uses TRBV5-1 and TRBJ2-2, with 13 bases matching TRBD2. The CDR3 contains 19 residues. Germline CDR1 and CDR2: SGHRS and YFSETQ. Trimming cost V 6 bases and J 4 bases; bases outside gene matches: 15. The CDR3 protein is CASNFTALRTSGGTGELFF. In DNA, the CDR3 is TGCGCCAGCAATTTTACCGCTCTGAGGACTAGCGGGGGCACCGGGGAGCTGTTTTTT.

This clonotype has a count of ten or more. The rearrangement links TRBV9 to TRBJ2-1, with D perhaps matching TRBD2 (6 bases). Germline V gene data show CDR1 as SGDLS and CDR2 as YYNGEE. CDR3 length equals 13 residues. Trimming removed 7 bases at V and 5 bases at J, with 13 bases between. CDR3 sequence: CASRSTGDNEQFF. DNA of the CDR3: TGTGCCAGCCGATCGACGGGAGACAATGAGCAGTTCTTC.

This clonotype occurred many times. The gene calls are TRBV20-1 and TRBJ2-7, with a tentative D call TRBD1 (5 bases). CDR1 and CDR2 from the germline V gene are DFQATT and SNEGSKA (reference sequence). Trimming shortened V by 0 bases and J by 3 bases, and 15 bases separated the two germline ends. The CDR3 sequence is 15 residues long. The CDR3 region has the DNA TGCAGTGCTAGAGATCGATCAGGGATGGGCTACGAGCAGTACTTC. Its translation is CSARDRSGMGYEQYF.

This clonotype appeared many times. The gene calls are TRBV5-1 and TRBJ1-5; no clear D. This CDR3 spans 15 amino acids. The germline CDR1 and CDR2 sequences are SGHRS and YFSETQ. V was pared by 0 bases and J by 1 base, with 8 bases between. The DNA for the CDR3 is TGCGCCAGCAGCTTGGGGGGAAAAAGCAATCAGCCCCAGCATTTT. It encodes CASSLGGKSNQPQHF.

Only a few counts were recorded for this clonotype. A clone one base away is much larger, so this may be a read error. The chain is built from TRBV12-3 or TRBV12-4 and TRBJ2-7; weak D call: TRBD2 (5 bases). The germline V and J ends were trimmed by 7 bases and 6 bases, with 16 bases remaining between them. The CDR3 extends over 13 amino acids. The CDR3 protein is CASNKIRDGEQYF. CDR3 DNA: TGTGCCAGCAACAAAATCCGGGATGGCGAGCAGTACTTC.

CDR3 DNA sequence: TGTGCCAGCAGCCTAAGAGAGGGACTAGCGGGAGAAACCGGGGAGCTGTTTTTT. Amino acid sequence: CASSLREGLAGETGELFF. The chain is built from TRBV14 and TRBJ2-2, with TRBD2 identical over 14 bases. V lost 4 bases to trimming and J lost 5 bases; unmatched junction nucleotides: 9. Germline V CDR1 and CDR2: SGHDN, FVKESK. The CDR3 has 18 residues.

This clonotype was detected many times. The V gene is TRBV7-2, the J gene TRBJ2-4; D remains unclear. Trimming pared 4 bases from V and 3 bases from J, leaving 10 bases between. The V gene's germline CDR1 is SGHTA and CDR2 FQGNSA. The CDR3 contains 14 residues. The CDR3 loop reads CASSSTLGKNIQYF. CDR3 nucleotides: TGTGCCAGCAGCTCCACCTTGGGCAAAAACATTCAGTACTTC. Looking up the rest from reference TRBV7-2 and TRBJ2-4 gives the full variable domain: GAGVSQSPSNKVTEKGKDVELRCDPISGHTALYWYRQSLGQGLEFLIYFQGNSAPDKSGLPSDRFSAERTGGSVSTLTIQRTQQEDSAVYLCASSSTLGKNIQYFGAGTRLSVL.

This clonotype was seen many times. The gene calls are TRBV11-2 and TRBJ2-5; D may be TRBD2 (5 bases). The germline V and J ends were trimmed by 5 bases and 2 bases, with 18 bases remaining between them. The CDR3 covers 16 residues. From germline, CDR1 is SGHAT and CDR2 FQNNGV. CDR3 sequence (DNA): TGTGCCAGCAGCCCGCACCGCGGACTGGGACAAGAGACCCAGTACTTC. Its translation is CASSPHRGLGQETQYF.

This clonotype occurred many times. This chain uses TRBV6-5 with TRBJ1-1, with 10 bases that match TRBD1. This CDR3 comprises 14 residues. The junction had 6 bases not matched to a gene; V was cut back by 5 bases and J by 6 bases. CDR1 is MNHEY and CDR2 is SVGAGI in the germline V gene. This CDR3 is CASSPGTGAPEAFF. The DNA of the CDR3 is TGTGCCAGCAGTCCCGGGACAGGGGCCCCTGAAGCTTTCTTT.

This clonotype was counted between two and nine times. V and J are TRBV10-3 and TRBJ2-1; TRBD1 agrees at 7 bases. Germline trimming cut 3 bases from V and 1 base from J; bases unmatched to any gene: 3. Germline assignment: CDR1 ENHRY and CDR2 SYGVKD. The CDR3 has 15 amino acids. In DNA, the CDR3 is TGTGCCATCAGTGACGACAGGGTTTCCTACAATGAGCAGTTCTTC. Its protein is CAISDDRVSYNEQFF.